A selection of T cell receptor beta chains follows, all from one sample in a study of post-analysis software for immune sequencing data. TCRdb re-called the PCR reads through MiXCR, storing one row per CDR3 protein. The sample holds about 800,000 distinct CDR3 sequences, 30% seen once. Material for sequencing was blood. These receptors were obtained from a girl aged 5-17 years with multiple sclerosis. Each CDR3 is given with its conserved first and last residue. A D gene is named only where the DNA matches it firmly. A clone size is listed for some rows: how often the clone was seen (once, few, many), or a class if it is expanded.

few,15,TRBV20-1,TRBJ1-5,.,TGCAGTGCTAGACCCTCTGGGCGGGACAATCAGCCCCAGCATTTT,CSARPSGRDNQPQHF
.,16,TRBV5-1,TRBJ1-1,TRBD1,TGCGCCAGCAGCTGGCGGACAGGGCCGGCCCACACTGAAGCTTTCTTT,CASSWRTGPAHTEAFF
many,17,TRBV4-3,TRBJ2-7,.,TGCGCCAGCAGCCAAGATTACCCAGGCACTGTGATCTACGAGCAGTACTTC,CASSQDYPGTVIYEQYF
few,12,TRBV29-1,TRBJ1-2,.,TGCAGCGGGGGGGTTGGACAGCCTGGCTACACCTTC,CSGGVGQPGYTF
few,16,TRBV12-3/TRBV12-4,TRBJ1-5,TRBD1,TGTGCCAGCAGTTCCGGACAGGGCTATAGCAATCAGCCCCAGCATTTT,CASSSGQGYSNQPQHF
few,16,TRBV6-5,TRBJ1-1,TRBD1,TGTGCCAGCAGTCCGTGGACAGGGTCGGGCGACACTGAAGCTTTCTTT,CASSPWTGSGDTEAFF
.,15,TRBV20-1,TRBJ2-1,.,TGCAGTGCTAGAGAGCTAGCTCTACTGTGGGGGGAGCAGTTCTTC,CSARELALLWGEQFF
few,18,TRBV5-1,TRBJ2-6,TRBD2,TGCGCCAGCAGCGCGGGGGGACTCGTAGGCTCTGGGGCCAACGTCCTGACTTTC,CASSAGGLVGSGANVLTF
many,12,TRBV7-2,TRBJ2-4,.,TGTGCCAGCAGCTCGTTGGGTTACATTCAGTACTTC,CASSSLGYIQYF
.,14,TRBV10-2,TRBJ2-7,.,TGCGCCAGCAGGAAATCGAACGGAGCCTACGAGCAGTACTTC,CASRKSNGAYEQYF
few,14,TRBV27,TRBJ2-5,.,TGTGCCAGCAGTTTTTTCCCGTCCCAAGAGACCCAGTACTTC,CASSFFPSQETQYF
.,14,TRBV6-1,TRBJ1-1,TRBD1,TGTGCCAGCAGTACGACCCGGGACAGGGTCGACGCTTTCTTT,CASSTTRDRVDAFF
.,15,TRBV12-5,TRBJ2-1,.,TGTGCTAGTGGTTTGTTGGGGGAGAGATCCAATGAGCAGTTCTTC,CASGLLGERSNEQFF
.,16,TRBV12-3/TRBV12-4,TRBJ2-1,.,TGTGCCAGCAGGTCGACAGGTTATCAAGGAGGGATAGAGCAGTTCTTC,CASRSTGYQGGIEQFF
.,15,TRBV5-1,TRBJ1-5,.,TGCGCCAGCAGCTTGGCCCCTTCGGAGAATCAGCCCCAGCATTTT,CASSLAPSENQPQHF
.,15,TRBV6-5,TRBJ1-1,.,TGTGCCAGCAGTTACCGGGGGGAAACGAACACTGAAGCTTTCTTT,CASSYRGETNTEAFF
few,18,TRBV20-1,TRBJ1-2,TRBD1,TGCAGTGCTAGGGTACACCAAGTACCGGGACAGGGGAACTATGGCTACACCTTC,CSARVHQVPGQGNYGYTF
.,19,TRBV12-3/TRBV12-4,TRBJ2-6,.,TGTGCCAGCAGTTTTGAATTTTGGGGTTATCGCTCTGGGGCCAACGTCCTGACTTTC,CASSFEFWGYRSGANVLTF
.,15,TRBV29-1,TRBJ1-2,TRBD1,TGCAGCGTTGACTCCGGGACAGCCTCAACCTATGGCTACACCTTC,CSVDSGTASTYGYTF
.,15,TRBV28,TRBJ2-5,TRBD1,TGTGCCAGCAGTTTATGGACAGGGGGCTCCGAGACCCAGTACTTC,CASSLWTGGSETQYF
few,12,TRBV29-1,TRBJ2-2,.,TGCAGCGTTGAAGGGGGCACCGGGGAGCTGTTTTTT,CSVEGGTGELFF
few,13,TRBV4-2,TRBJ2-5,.,TGTGCCAGCAGCGATTTCGGAGGGGGGGCCCAGTACTTC,CASSDFGGGAQYF
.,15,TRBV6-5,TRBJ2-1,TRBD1,TGTGCCAGCAGTTACCGGGGACAGGGAGTATGGGAGCAGTTCTTC,CASSYRGQGVWEQFF